A selection of T cell receptor beta chains follows, all from one sample in a study of immune heterogeneity within non-small cell lung tumors. Via MiXCR, TCRdb re-called the multiplex PCR reads, giving one row per CDR3 protein. The sample gives 1,900 or so distinct CDR3 sequences, just under 30% of which show up once; over 10% is in the top ten. The specimen sequenced was lung tumor tissue. The receptors here all came from a woman aged 45 to 65 with non-small cell lung cancer. Both conserved end residues are part of each CDR3. A D gene is named only where the DNA matches it firmly. Some rows have no size entry. The others give once, few or many, or a class for an expanded clone.

J: TRBJ2-3; V: TRBV7-3; D: -; size: -; DNA: TGTGCCAGCAGCTTAAATAGCGCCTCCACAGATACGCAGTATTTT; CDR3: CASSLNSASTDTQYF
J: TRBJ2-6; V: TRBV7-9; D: TRBD1; size: few; DNA: TGTGCGGGGGACAGGGGAAACTCTGGGGCCAACGTCCTGACTTTC; CDR3: CAGDRGNSGANVLTF
J: TRBJ2-4; V: TRBV11-1; D: -; size: -; DNA: TGTGCCAGCAGCTTTCAAGCCGTAGCCAAAAACATTCAGTACTTC; CDR3: CASSFQAVAKNIQYF
J: TRBJ1-6; V: TRBV20-1; D: -; size: few; DNA: TGCAGTGCTAATCGGGACTCCAATAATTCACCCCTCCACTTT; CDR3: CSANRDSNNSPLHF
J: TRBJ1-1; V: TRBV19; D: -; size: -; DNA: TGTGCCAGTAGTCCCAGGACAGAAACAGATGAAGCTTTCTTT; CDR3: CASSPRTETDEAFF
J: TRBJ2-3; V: TRBV29-1; D: TRBD2; size: -; DNA: TGCAGCTCTTTAGCGGGCAACACAGATACGCAGTATTTT; CDR3: CSSLAGNTDTQYF
J: TRBJ2-1; V: TRBV6-2/TRBV6-3; D: TRBD2; size: once; DNA: TGTGCCAGCAGTTTCGCACGGGAGGGGTACAATGAGCAGTTCTTC; CDR3: CASSFAREGYNEQFF
J: TRBJ1-4; V: TRBV2; D: -; size: -; DNA: TGTGCCAGCAGCCTAGGATGGGAAAAACTGTTTTTT; CDR3: CASSLGWEKLFF
J: TRBJ2-6; V: TRBV7-8; D: TRBD1; size: -; DNA: TGTGTCAGCAGCTTCCCAGGGGGCTCTGGGGCCAACGTCCTGACTTTC; CDR3: CVSSFPGGSGANVLTF
J: TRBJ1-5; V: TRBV20-1; D: -; size: few; DNA: TGCAGTGGACAGTTTCTCAATCAGCCCCAGCATTTT; CDR3: CSGQFLNQPQHF
J: TRBJ1-5; V: TRBV20-1; D: -; size: few; DNA: TGCAGTGCTACGCACAACAGCGTCAATCAGCCCCAGCATTTT; CDR3: CSATHNSVNQPQHF
J: TRBJ1-1; V: TRBV18; D: TRBD1; size: -; DNA: TGTGCCAGCTCACAAACCGGGACAGGGATTGAAGCTTTCTTT; CDR3: CASSQTGTGIEAFF
J: TRBJ2-1; V: TRBV2; D: -; size: -; DNA: TGTGCCAGCAGTCAAGCCGATGAGCAGTTCTTC; CDR3: CASSQADEQFF
J: TRBJ2-5; V: TRBV4-3; D: -; size: few; DNA: TGCGCCAGCAGCCCAGACGCCGTGGGCGAGACCCAGTACTTC; CDR3: CASSPDAVGETQYF
J: TRBJ1-2; V: TRBV5-1; D: TRBD1; size: -; DNA: TGCGCCAGCATCTTGGCAGGGGGCGACTATGGCTACACCTTC; CDR3: CASILAGGDYGYTF
J: TRBJ2-7; V: TRBV18; D: -; size: -; DNA: TGTGCCAGCCTCCCGGGGGTCGGTGGCGGCGAGCAGTACTTC; CDR3: CASLPGVGGGEQYF
J: TRBJ2-3; V: TRBV9; D: TRBD2; size: -; DNA: TGTGCCAGCAGCGCATCCGGGACTAACACAGATACGCAGTATTTT; CDR3: CASSASGTNTDTQYF
J: TRBJ2-7; V: TRBV19; D: TRBD2; size: -; DNA: TGTGCCAGTAGTCATACTAGCGGGAGGGCCCGGACTTTCGAGCAGTACTTC; CDR3: CASSHTSGRARTFEQYF
J: TRBJ1-1; V: TRBV5-6; D: -; size: -; DNA: TGTGCCAGCAGCTTGGGTTTACGGGGGGCGTCGAACACTGAAGCTTTCTTT; CDR3: CASSLGLRGASNTEAFF
J: TRBJ2-1; V: TRBV2; D: TRBD2; size: medium-sized; DNA: TGTGCCAGCAGGCCAACTAGCGGGTCCTACAATGAGCAGTTCTTC; CDR3: CASRPTSGSYNEQFF
J: TRBJ2-1; V: TRBV28; D: TRBD2; size: -; DNA: TGTGCCAGCAGGCAAGGACTAGCGGGAGATGAGCAGTTCTTC; CDR3: CASRQGLAGDEQFF
J: TRBJ1-2; V: TRBV20-1; D: -; size: -; DNA: TGCAGTGCTAGAGGCCCGAGGACAGTCTATGGCTACACCTTC; CDR3: CSARGPRTVYGYTF
J: TRBJ2-3; V: TRBV3-2; D: -; size: few; DNA: TGTGCCAGCAGCCAACCCGTGGCAGGGGGCATGACAGATACGCAGTATTTT; CDR3: CASSQPVAGGMTDTQYF
J: TRBJ2-1; V: TRBV4-1; D: -; size: -; DNA: TGCGCCAGCAGCCAAGATAATTTCGGGGGCTGGGAGCAGTTCTTC; CDR3: CASSQDNFGGWEQFF
J: TRBJ2-5; V: TRBV4-1; D: -; size: few; DNA: TGCGCCAGCAGCCAAGAAGGCCCTCGGGAGACCCAGTACTTC; CDR3: CASSQEGPRETQYF
J: TRBJ2-2; V: TRBV20-1; D: -; size: -; DNA: TGCAGTGCTACAGTCCACGCGGCGCGGGTAACCGGGGAGCTGTTTTTT; CDR3: CSATVHAARVTGELFF
J: TRBJ1-4; V: TRBV2; D: -; size: few; DNA: TGTGCCAGCAATAGGGACATAAAGGAAAAACTGTTTTTT; CDR3: CASNRDIKEKLFF
J: TRBJ2-2; V: TRBV11-2; D: TRBD1; size: -; DNA: TGTGCCAGCAGCTTAAGGACAGGGGACACCGGGGAGCTGTTTTTT; CDR3: CASSLRTGDTGELFF
J: TRBJ2-7; V: TRBV4-1; D: -; size: large; DNA: TGCGCCAGCAGCCAAGTTCTGTTCTACGAGCAGTACTTC; CDR3: CASSQVLFYEQYF
J: TRBJ2-1; V: TRBV9; D: -; size: few; DNA: TGTGCCAGCAGCGTAGTGGCTCCCCTCAATGAGCAGTTCTTC; CDR3: CASSVVAPLNEQFF
J: TRBJ1-2; V: TRBV27; D: -; size: -; DNA: TGTGCCAGCACACAACGGGGGTGGGCAAACTATGGCTACACCTTC; CDR3: CASTQRGWANYGYTF
J: TRBJ1-5; V: TRBV27; D: -; size: medium-sized; DNA: TGTGCCAGCAGTTTCAAGAGCAATCAGCCCCAGCATTTT; CDR3: CASSFKSNQPQHF
J: TRBJ2-1; V: TRBV20-1; D: -; size: -; DNA: TGCAGTGCTAGAGGCAGGGGCTACTACAATGAGCAGTTCTTC; CDR3: CSARGRGYYNEQFF
J: TRBJ1-6; V: TRBV7-3; D: -; size: medium-sized; DNA: TGTGCCAGCAGTGCAACGGACGGTGCACCCCTCCACTTT; CDR3: CASSATDGAPLHF
J: TRBJ1-6; V: TRBV28; D: -; size: -; DNA: TGTGCCAGCAGTCCGAGACAGAGCTACTATAATTCACCCCTCCACTTT; CDR3: CASSPRQSYYNSPLHF
J: TRBJ1-4; V: TRBV4-2; D: -; size: few; DNA: TGTGCCAGCAGCCAAGATACGGGGGGCGCGAGTGAAAAACTGTTTTTT; CDR3: CASSQDTGGASEKLFF
J: TRBJ1-1; V: TRBV5-1; D: TRBD1; size: few; DNA: TGCGCCAGCAGCCGGGGAGGGGGCAGGACTGAAGCTTTCTTT; CDR3: CASSRGGGRTEAFF
J: TRBJ1-2; V: TRBV4-1; D: -; size: few; DNA: TGCGCCAGCAGCCAGGGGACCTACTTCTATGGCTACACCTTC; CDR3: CASSQGTYFYGYTF